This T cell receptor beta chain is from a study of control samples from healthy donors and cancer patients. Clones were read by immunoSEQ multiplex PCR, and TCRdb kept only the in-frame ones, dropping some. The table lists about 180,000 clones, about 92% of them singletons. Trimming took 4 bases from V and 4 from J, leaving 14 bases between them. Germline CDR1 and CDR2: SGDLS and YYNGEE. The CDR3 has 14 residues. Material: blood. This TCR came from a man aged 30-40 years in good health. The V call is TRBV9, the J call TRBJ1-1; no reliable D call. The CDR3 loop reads CASSPLGSSTEAFF. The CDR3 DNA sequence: TGTGCCAGCAGCCCTCTGGGTTCTTCCACTGAAGCTTTCTTT.